A selection of T cell receptor beta chains follows, all from one sample in a study of identical twins. TCRdb reprocessed the 5' RACE reads via MiXCR and lists one record per CDR3 protein. The repertoire consists of 700,000 or so distinct CDR3 sequences, with 21% occurring once and the leading ten covering roughly 4%. The data also belong to a second study, concerning T cells expressing NK-cell markers.

The sample consisted of PBMCs. The source of these receptors is a woman aged 18-29 years in good health. Each CDR3 is given with its conserved first and last residue.

J	V	CDR3
TRBJ1-2	TRBV7-8	CASSLTGTSYGYTF
TRBJ1-2	TRBV6-6	CASKGSYGYTF
TRBJ1-2	TRBV4-3	CASSSLIGTGYTF
TRBJ2-1	TRBV4-3	CASSRALSGSPYNEQFF
TRBJ1-2	TRBV6-6	CASTHEGVYGYTF
TRBJ2-4	TRBV2	CASRAGTGRTQYF
TRBJ1-5	TRBV20-1	CSAREVYSNQPQHF
TRBJ2-2	TRBV12-3/TRBV12-4	CASSLRPIGTGELFF
TRBJ2-2	TRBV19	CASSRAGTGGAGELFF
TRBJ1-5	TRBV3-1	CASSQVSGENQPQHF
TRBJ1-6	TRBV12-3/TRBV12-4	CASSLIRSRSPLHF
TRBJ2-5	TRBV7-9	CASSWGIQGSPQETQYF
TRBJ2-5	TRBV3-1	CASSQPGDQETQYF
TRBJ1-5	TRBV20-1	CSARDQYSNQPQHF
TRBJ1-1	TRBV20-1	CSARAHPSGGHTEAFF
TRBJ2-2	TRBV12-3/TRBV12-4	CASSPSGVGGLFAGELFF
TRBJ1-5	TRBV18	CASSPDDQPQHF
TRBJ2-3	TRBV6-1	CASSPRAGSSTDTQYF
TRBJ1-2	TRBV12-3/TRBV12-4	CASSSRDRRTYGYTF